The sequence of this TCR beta chain was determined in a study of T cells in localized non-small cell lung cancer. This CDR3 has 13 amino acids. Germline V gives CDR1 MNHEY, CDR2 SMNVEV (reference sequence). V lost 5 bases and J 0 bases, leaving 7 bases between the germline ends. Sequenced by immunoSEQ multiplex PCR; TCRdb stores in-frame clones only, minus some. The table records about 34,000 clones, roughly 80% of them present only once. Material: peripheral blood, obtained before any cancer treatment. The genes are TRBV27 and TRBJ1-1; D unresolved. The receptor was derived from a male donor aged 60 or over with stage II squamous cell lung carcinoma. The CDR3 spells CASSKWLNTEAFF. The CDR3, as DNA: TGTGCCAGCAGTAAATGGTTGAACACTGAAGCTTTCTTT.